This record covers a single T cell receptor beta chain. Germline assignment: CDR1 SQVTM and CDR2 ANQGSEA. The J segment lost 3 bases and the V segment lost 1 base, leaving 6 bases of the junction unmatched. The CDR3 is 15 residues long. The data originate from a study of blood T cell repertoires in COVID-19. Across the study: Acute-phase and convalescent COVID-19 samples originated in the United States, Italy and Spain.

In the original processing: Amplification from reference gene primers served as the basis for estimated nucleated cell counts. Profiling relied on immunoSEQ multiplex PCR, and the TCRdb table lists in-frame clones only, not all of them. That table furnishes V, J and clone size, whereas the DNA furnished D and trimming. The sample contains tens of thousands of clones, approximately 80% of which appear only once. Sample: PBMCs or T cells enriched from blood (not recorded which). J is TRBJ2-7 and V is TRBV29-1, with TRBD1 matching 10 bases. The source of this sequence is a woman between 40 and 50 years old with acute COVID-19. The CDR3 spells CSVEGARDRGYEQYF. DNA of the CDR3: TGCAGCGTTGAAGGGGCCCGGGACAGGGGCTACGAGCAGTACTTC.